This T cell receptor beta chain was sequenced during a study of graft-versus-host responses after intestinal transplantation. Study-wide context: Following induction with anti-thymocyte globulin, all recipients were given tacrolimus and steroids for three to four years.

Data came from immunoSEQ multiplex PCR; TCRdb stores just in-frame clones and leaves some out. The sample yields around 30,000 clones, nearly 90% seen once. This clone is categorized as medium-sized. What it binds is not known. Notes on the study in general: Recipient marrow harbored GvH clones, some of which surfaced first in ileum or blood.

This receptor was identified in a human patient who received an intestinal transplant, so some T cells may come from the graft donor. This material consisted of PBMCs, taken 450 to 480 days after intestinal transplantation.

CDR3 coding DNA: TGTGCCAGCAGCAGTTTACAGGCGACAGGCCTCTCTGGAAACACCATATATTTT. Residues: CASSSLQATGLSGNTIYF. The chain carries TRBV27 and TRBJ1-3, with TRBD1 as a possible D gene (6 bases). Germline lookup yields CDR1 MNHEY and CDR2 SMNVEV (reference sequence). V lost 6 bases and J lost 0, with 21 bases in between. The CDR3 consists of 18 residues.